The sequence of this T cell receptor (beta chain) was determined in a study of T-cell memory formation after mild COVID-19. Study-wide findings and caveats: Later expanders leaned CD4+, whereas day 15 to 85 contracting clones were balanced CD4/CD8.

One entry per CDR3 protein, called by TCRdb with MiXCR from the 5' RACE reads. This sample carries fewer than 650,000 distinct CDR3 sequences, 15% to 20% of them seen once, and the ten largest clones take roughly 7.8%. A note on this clonotype: The antigen is undetermined.

V lost 1 base to trimming and J lost 4 bases, with 22 bases between them. Germline CDR1 and CDR2: DFQATT and SNEGSKA (reference sequence). The CDR3 consists of 17 residues. The receptor's source is an adult woman who had mild COVID-19 (a few samples of this study predate the infection). Cell type and time point are not known. V usage is TRBV20-1 and J usage is TRBJ2-5, with D possibly called TRBD1 or TRBD2 (7 bases each). Sequences were obtained from PBMCs or a T cell subset sorted from them (not recorded which). As DNA, the CDR3 is TGCAGTGCTAGAGGAGGGGGCTTTAGCGGGTACGGAGAGACCCAGTACTTC. This codes for CSARGGGFSGYGETQYF.